Only one count was recorded for the clone carrying this T cell receptor (beta chain). After extraction with the RNeasy kit, about 0.45 to 1 ug of the RNA was reverse transcribed using random hexamers. By means of immunoSEQ multiplex PCR, TCR beta CDR3 spanning 54 Vbeta and 13 Jbeta underwent amplification. TCRdb ran MiXCR on the immunoSEQ multiplex PCR reads and lists one entry per CDR3 protein. In the table there are about 150,000 distinct CDR3 sequences, roughly 95% of which are singletons. The sample belongs to a study of CD8 T cells in Susac syndrome. TCR beta from blood CD8+ and CD4+ T cells was sequenced. Germline CDR1 SNHLY, CDR2 FYNNEI. The V gene lost 2 bases and the J gene lost 2 bases, with 6 bases spanning the gap. This CDR3 has 13 residues.

The specimen was CD4+ T cells from PBMCs. The TCR was taken from a human donor in good health. The V gene is TRBV2, the J gene TRBJ1-2; D is undetermined. CDR3 in DNA: TGTGCCAGCAGTGAATTACAGAACTATGGCTACACCTTC. Translation gives CASSELQNYGYTF.